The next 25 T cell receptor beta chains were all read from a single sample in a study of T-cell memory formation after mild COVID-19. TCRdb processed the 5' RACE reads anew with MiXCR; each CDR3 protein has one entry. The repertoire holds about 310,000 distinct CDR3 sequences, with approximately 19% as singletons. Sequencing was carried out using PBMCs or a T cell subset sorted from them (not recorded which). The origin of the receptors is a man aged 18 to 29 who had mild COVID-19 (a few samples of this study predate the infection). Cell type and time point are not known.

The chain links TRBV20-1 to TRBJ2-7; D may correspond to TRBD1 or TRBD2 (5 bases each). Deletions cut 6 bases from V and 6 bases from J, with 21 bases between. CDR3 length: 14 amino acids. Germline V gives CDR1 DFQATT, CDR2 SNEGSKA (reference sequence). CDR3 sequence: CSARTGDGGSEQYF. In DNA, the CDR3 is TGCAGTGCCAGGACTGGTGATGGGGGATCCGAGCAGTACTTC.

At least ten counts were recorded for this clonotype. The CDR3: CASSLFLGGNQPQHF. The CDR3 DNA sequence: TGTGCCAGCAGCTTATTCTTGGGCGGCAATCAGCCCCAGCATTTT. The chain has TRBV7-2 and TRBJ1-5; no clear D gene. The CDR3 sequence is 15 residues long. Germline V gene lookup returns CDR1 SGHTA and CDR2 FQGNSA. V lost 2 bases, J lost 2 bases, and 10 bases lay in between.

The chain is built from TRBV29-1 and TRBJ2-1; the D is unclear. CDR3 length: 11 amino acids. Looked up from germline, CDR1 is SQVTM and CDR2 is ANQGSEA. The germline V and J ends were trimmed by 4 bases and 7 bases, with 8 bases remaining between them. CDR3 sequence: CSVVPENEQFF. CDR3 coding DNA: TGCAGCGTTGTTCCGGAGAATGAGCAGTTCTTC.

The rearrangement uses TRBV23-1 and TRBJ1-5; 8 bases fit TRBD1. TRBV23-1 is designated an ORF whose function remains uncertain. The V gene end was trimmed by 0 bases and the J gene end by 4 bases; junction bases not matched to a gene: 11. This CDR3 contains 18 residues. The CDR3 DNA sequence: TGCGCCAGCAGTCAATCCGCGCCTGGGACAGGTTCTAATCAGCCCCAGCATTTT. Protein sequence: CASSQSAPGTGSNQPQHF.

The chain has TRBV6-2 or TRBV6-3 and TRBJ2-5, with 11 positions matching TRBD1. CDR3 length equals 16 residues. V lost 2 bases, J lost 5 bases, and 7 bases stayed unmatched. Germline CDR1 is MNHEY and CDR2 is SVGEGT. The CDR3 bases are TGTGCCAGCAGTTACGGGCCGGGACAGGGGGAGGAGACCCAGTACTTC. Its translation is CASSYGPGQGEETQYF.

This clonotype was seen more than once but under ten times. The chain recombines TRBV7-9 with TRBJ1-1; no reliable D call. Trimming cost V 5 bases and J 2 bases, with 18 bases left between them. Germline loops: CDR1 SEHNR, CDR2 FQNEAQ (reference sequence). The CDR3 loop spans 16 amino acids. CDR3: CASSRSGYRGNTEAFF. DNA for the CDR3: TGTGCCAGCAGCCGGTCGGGTTATCGGGGTAACACTGAAGCTTTCTTT.

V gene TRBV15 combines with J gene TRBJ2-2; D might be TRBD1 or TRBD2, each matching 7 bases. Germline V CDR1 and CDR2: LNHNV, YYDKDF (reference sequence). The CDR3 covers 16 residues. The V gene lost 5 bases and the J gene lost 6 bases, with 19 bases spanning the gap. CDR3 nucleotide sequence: TGTGCCACCAGCTGGGGGGGGGACAGAAACCCCGGGGAGCTGTTTTTT. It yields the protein CATSWGGDRNPGELFF.

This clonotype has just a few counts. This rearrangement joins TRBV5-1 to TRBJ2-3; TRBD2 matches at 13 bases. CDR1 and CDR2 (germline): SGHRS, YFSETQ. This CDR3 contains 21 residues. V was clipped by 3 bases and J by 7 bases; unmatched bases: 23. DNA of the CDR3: TGCGCCAGCAGCTCAGTTCCCCAAACTAGCGGGGGGGTTGATGGAAGAAATACGCAGTATTTT. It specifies CASSSVPQTSGGVDGRNTQYF.

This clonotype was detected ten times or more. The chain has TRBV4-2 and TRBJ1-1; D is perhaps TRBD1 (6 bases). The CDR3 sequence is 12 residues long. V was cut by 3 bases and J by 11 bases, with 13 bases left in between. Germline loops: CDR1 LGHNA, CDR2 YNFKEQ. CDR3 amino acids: CASSQGDRGAFF. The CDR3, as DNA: TGTGCCAGCAGCCAGGGGGATAGGGGGGCTTTCTTT.

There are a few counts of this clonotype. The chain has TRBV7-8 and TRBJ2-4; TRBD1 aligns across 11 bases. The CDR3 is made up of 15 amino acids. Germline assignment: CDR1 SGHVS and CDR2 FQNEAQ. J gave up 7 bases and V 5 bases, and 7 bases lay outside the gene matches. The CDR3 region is CASSPGQGVWNIQYF. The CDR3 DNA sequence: TGTGCCAGCAGCCCGGGACAGGGGGTGTGGAACATTCAGTACTTC.

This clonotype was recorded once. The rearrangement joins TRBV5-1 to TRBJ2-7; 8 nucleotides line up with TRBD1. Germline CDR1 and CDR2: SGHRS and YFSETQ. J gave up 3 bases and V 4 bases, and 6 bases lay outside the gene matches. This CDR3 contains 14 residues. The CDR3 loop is CASSLGQGVYEQYF. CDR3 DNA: TGCGCCAGCAGCCTCGGACAGGGTGTCTACGAGCAGTACTTC.

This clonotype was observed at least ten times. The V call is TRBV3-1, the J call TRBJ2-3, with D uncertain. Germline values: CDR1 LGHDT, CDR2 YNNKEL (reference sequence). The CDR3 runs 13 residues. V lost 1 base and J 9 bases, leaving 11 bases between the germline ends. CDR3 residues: CASSQVLGVTQYF. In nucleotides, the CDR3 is TGTGCCAGCAGCCAAGTACTTGGCGTGACGCAGTATTTT.

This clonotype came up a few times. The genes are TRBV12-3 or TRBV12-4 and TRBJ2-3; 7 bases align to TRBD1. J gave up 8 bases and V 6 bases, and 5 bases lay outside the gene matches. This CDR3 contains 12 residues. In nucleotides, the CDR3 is TGTGCCAGCAGACACAGGGGTGGTACGCAGTATTTT. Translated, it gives CASRHRGGTQYF.

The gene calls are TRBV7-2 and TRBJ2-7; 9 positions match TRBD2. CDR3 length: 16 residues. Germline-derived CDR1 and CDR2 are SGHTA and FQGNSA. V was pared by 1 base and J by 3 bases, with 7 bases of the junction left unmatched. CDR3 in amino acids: CASSLGGGLASYEQYF. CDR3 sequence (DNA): TGTGCCAGCAGCTTAGGCGGGGGACTAGCAAGCTACGAGCAGTACTTC. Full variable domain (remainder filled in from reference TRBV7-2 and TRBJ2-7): GAGVSQSPSNKVTEKGKDVELRCDPISGHTALYWYRQSLGQGLEFLIYFQGNSAPDKSGLPSDRFSAERTGGSVSTLTIQRTQQEDSAVYLCASSLGGGLASYEQYFGPGTRLTVT.

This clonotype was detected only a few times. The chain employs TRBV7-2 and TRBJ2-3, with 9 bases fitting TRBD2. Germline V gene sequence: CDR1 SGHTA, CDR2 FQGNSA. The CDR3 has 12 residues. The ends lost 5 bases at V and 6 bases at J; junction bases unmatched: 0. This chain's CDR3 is CASSGLADTQYF. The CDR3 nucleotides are TGTGCCAGCAGCGGACTAGCGGATACGCAGTATTTT.

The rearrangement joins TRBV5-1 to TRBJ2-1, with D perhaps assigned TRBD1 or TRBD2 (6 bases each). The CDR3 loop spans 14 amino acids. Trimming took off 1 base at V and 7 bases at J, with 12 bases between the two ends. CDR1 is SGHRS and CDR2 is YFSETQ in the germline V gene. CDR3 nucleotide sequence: TGCGCCAGCAGCTTGCCATCGGGGGCGAATGAGCAGTTCTTC. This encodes CASSLPSGANEQFF.

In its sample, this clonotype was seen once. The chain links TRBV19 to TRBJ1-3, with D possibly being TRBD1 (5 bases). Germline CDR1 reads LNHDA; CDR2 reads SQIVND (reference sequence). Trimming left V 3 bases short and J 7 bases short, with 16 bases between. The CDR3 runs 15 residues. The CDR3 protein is CASSMPGAEDNTIYF. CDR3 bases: TGTGCCAGTAGTATGCCCGGGGCTGAGGATAACACCATATATTTT.

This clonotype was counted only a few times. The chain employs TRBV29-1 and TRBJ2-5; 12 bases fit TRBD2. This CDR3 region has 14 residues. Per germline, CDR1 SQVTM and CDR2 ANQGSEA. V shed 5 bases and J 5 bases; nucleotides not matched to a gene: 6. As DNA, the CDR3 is TGCAGCGTTTTCACTAGCGGGGGGCACGAGACCCAGTACTTC. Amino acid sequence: CSVFTSGGHETQYF.

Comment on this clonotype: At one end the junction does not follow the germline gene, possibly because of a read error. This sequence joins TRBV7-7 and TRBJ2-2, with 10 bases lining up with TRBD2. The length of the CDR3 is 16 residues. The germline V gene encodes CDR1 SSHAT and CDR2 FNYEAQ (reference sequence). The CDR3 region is CASSPIAGGNTGELFF. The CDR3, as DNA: TGTGCTAGCAGCCCGATAGCGGGGGGGAACACCGGGGAGCTGTTTTTT.

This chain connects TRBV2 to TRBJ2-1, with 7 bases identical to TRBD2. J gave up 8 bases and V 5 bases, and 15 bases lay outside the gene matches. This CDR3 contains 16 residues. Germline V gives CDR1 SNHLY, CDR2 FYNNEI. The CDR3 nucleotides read TGTGCCAGCAGTACAAGCGGGGTGGGCTTGAGCGATGAGCAGTTCTTC. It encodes CASSTSGVGLSDEQFF.

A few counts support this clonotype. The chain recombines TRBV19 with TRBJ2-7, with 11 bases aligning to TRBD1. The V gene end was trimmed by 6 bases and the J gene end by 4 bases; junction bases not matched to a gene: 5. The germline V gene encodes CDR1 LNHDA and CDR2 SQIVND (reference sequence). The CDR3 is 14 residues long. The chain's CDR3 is CASSRTGGAYEQYV. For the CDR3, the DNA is TGTGCCAGTAGCCGGACAGGGGGCGCTTACGAGCAGTACGTC.

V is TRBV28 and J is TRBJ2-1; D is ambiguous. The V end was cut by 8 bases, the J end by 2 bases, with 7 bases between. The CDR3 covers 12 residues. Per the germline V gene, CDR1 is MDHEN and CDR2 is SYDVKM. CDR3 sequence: CASLDTYNEQFF. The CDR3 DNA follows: TGTGCCAGCCTTGATACCTACAATGAGCAGTTCTTC.

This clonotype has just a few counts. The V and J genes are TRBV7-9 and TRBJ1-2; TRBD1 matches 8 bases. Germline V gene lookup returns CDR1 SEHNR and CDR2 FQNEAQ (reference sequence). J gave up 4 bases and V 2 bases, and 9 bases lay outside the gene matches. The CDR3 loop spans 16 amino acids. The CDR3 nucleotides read TGTGCCAGCAGCTTATACACAGGGGGTTCGGTCTATGGCTACACCTTC. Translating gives CASSLYTGGSVYGYTF.

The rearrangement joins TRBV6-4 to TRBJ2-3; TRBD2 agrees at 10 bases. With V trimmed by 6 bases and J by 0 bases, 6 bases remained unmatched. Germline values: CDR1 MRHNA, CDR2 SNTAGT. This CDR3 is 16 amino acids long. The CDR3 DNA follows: TGTGCCAGCAGCTGGACTAGCGGCTCTAGCACAGATACGCAGTATTTT. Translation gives CASSWTSGSSTDTQYF.

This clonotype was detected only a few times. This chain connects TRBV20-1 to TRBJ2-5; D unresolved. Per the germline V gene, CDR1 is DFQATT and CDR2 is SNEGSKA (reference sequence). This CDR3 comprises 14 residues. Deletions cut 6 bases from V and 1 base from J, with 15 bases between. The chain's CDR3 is CSATLRHLQETQYF. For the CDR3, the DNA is TGCAGTGCAACACTCCGACACCTCCAAGAGACCCAGTACTTC.